The rows below give T cell receptor beta chains drawn from one sample of a study of T-cell memory formation after mild COVID-19. One entry per CDR3 protein results from TCRdb running MiXCR on the 5' RACE reads. The sample has hundreds of thousands of distinct CDR3 sequences; roughly 21% are singletons. Material for sequencing was PBMCs or a T cell subset sorted from them (not recorded which). These receptor sequences come from an adult woman who had mild COVID-19 (a few samples of this study predate the infection). Cell type and time point are not known. Both conserved end residues are part of each CDR3. The D gene is left open where the match is weak. Not all rows give a size; the values are once, few, many and, for expanded clones, a class.

clone_size d_call j_call v_call cdr3_aa cdr3_nt
many . TRBJ2-1 TRBV5-6 CASSLAGYDEQFF TGTGCCAGCAGCTTGGCAGGCTATGATGAGCAGTTCTTC
few TRBD1 TRBJ2-7 TRBV7-9 CASTTPGTGAYEQYF TGTGCCAGCACCACCCCGGGGACAGGGGCGTACGAGCAGTACTTC
few TRBD1 TRBJ1-1 TRBV3-1 CASSPRQGPGAFF TGTGCCAGCAGCCCGCGACAGGGTCCCGGAGCTTTCTTT
. . TRBJ1-2 TRBV24-1 CGTSDLGRNYGYTF TGTGGCACCAGTGATTTAGGGCGGAACTATGGCTACACCTTC
few . TRBJ2-7 TRBV12-3/TRBV12-4 CASSLGGLAEGYEQYF TGTGCCAGCAGTTTAGGGGGGCTAGCCGAAGGCTACGAGCAGTACTTC
few TRBD2 TRBJ2-1 TRBV10-3 CAISVAGGNEQFF TGTGCCATCAGTGTAGCGGGAGGGAATGAGCAGTTCTTC
. . TRBJ1-1 TRBV29-1 CSVVGPRGANTEAFF TGCAGCGTTGTTGGACCTAGGGGGGCGAACACTGAAGCTTTCTTT
few . TRBJ2-3 TRBV6-5 CASSRSGGAADTQYF TGTGCCAGCAGTCGCTCCGGGGGCGCGGCAGATACGCAGTATTTT
. . TRBJ2-5 TRBV7-9 CASSLIARGEETQYF TGTGCCAGCAGCTTAATCGCTCGGGGCGAAGAGACCCAGTACTTC
. . TRBJ2-1 TRBV30 CAWGPQVGYNEQFF TGTGCCTGGGGCCCCCAGGTAGGCTACAATGAGCAGTTCTTC
few TRBD1 TRBJ2-1 TRBV5-1 CASSLQAPGQGSSYNEQFF TGCGCCAGCAGCTTGCAAGCCCCGGGACAGGGGAGCTCCTACAATGAGCAGTTCTTC
. . TRBJ2-1 TRBV5-1 CASSFVGETYNEQFF TGCGCCAGCAGCTTTGTGGGAGAGACCTACAATGAGCAGTTCTTC
. . TRBJ1-2 TRBV7-9 CASSPDGRGYTF TGTGCCAGCAGCCCGGACGGTCGGGGCTACACCTTC
. . TRBJ1-2 TRBV11-2 CASSLGSHYGYTF TGTGCCAGCAGCTTAGGGTCGCACTATGGCTACACCTTC
few . TRBJ2-1 TRBV7-9 CASSLSVGGYGNEQFF TGTGCCAGCAGCTTAAGCGTTGGGGGATACGGCAATGAGCAGTTCTTC
few . TRBJ2-1 TRBV12-5 CASGFFPIIGFSSYNEQFF TGTGCTAGTGGTTTCTTCCCTATAATCGGTTTTAGCTCCTACAATGAGCAGTTCTTC
. . TRBJ2-7 TRBV4-1 CASSQDWGSSYEQYF TGCGCCAGCAGCCAAGATTGGGGGAGCTCCTACGAGCAGTACTTC
few . TRBJ1-1 TRBV7-9 CASSLADRNTEAFF TGTGCCAGCAGCTTGGCGGACAGGAACACTGAAGCTTTCTTT
few . TRBJ2-7 TRBV10-2 CASSPQGPTFGEQYF TGCGCCAGCAGCCCACAGGGCCCCACTTTTGGTGAGCAGTACTTC
few . TRBJ1-5 TRBV12-3/TRBV12-4 CASSPLGAVNQPQHF TGTGCCAGCAGTCCATTGGGGGCTGTAAATCAGCCCCAGCATTTT
many TRBD2 TRBJ2-2 TRBV5-1 CASSLDVAGGSGELFF TGCGCCAGCAGCTTGGATGTTGCGGGGGGTTCCGGGGAGCTGTTTTTT
. TRBD2 TRBJ2-2 TRBV20-1 CSARSGTSDAGELFF TGCAGTGCTAGGTCCGGGACTAGCGACGCCGGGGAGCTGTTTTTT
few . TRBJ1-2 TRBV9 CASGSLGGPKGYTF TGTGCCAGCGGTTCCCTAGGGGGGCCTAAGGGCTACACCTTC
. TRBD1 TRBJ1-1 TRBV29-1 CSVDEPGQYTEAFF TGCAGCGTTGACGAACCGGGACAGTACACTGAAGCTTTCTTT
. . TRBJ2-7 TRBV7-9 CAGGRRDSYEQYF TGTGCCGGGGGGCGGCGGGACTCCTACGAGCAGTACTTC